This T cell receptor (beta chain) stems from a study of blood T cell repertoires in COVID-19. Clones were read by immunoSEQ multiplex PCR, and TCRdb kept only the in-frame ones, dropping some. The sample lists 300,000 to 400,000 clones, around 90% occurring once. Germline V CDR1 and CDR2: LNHDA, SQIVND (reference sequence). Losses at the gene ends were 3 bases for V and 2 bases for J; bases not matched to a gene: 20. This CDR3 has 20 residues. The rearrangement uses TRBV19 and TRBJ2-3, with 7 bases fitting TRBD1. The sequenced sample was peripheral blood. The TCR was taken from a woman under 30 who had recovered from COVID-19. CDR3: CASSMIAPTPGQMVTDTQYF. In DNA form, the CDR3 reads TGTGCCAGTAGTATGATCGCCCCAACGCCGGGACAGATGGTCACAGATACGCAGTATTTT.